This TCR beta chain comes out of a study of CD8 T cells in Susac syndrome. Sequencing of TCR beta was performed on blood CD8+ T cells and on blood CD4+ T cells. The TEMRA cells underwent FACS enrichment, while the CD8+ and CD4+ T cells underwent negative isolation. V lost 8 bases to trimming and J lost 2 bases; unmatched junction nucleotides: 8. This CDR3 region has 15 residues. The germline V gene encodes CDR1 ENHRY and CDR2 SYGVKD. A quantity of roughly 0.5 to 1 ug RNA underwent reverse transcription using random hexamers. TCRdb reprocessed the immunoSEQ multiplex PCR reads via MiXCR and lists one record per CDR3 protein. The sample has about 300,000 distinct CDR3 sequences; over 75% are singletons.

The chain carries TRBV10-3 and TRBJ2-7; the match to TRBD2 covers 11 bases. The source material was CD8+ T cells from PBMCs. This receptor was obtained from a human donor with multiple sclerosis. DNA of the CDR3: TGTGCCATCGGCGCCTTTAGCGGGGGGGCCTACGAGCAGTACTTC. Encoded protein: CAIGAFSGGAYEQYF.